This T cell receptor beta chain was profiled in a study of shared T cell receptors in the human thymus. The CDR3 spans 16 residues. The germline gives CDR1 MGHDK, CDR2 SYGVNS. V was pared by 6 bases and J by 6 bases, with 10 bases of the junction left unmatched. Data came from immunoSEQ multiplex PCR; TCRdb stores just in-frame clones and leaves some out. The sample lists 720,000 or so clones; roughly 88% were seen once. This sample also belongs to another study, concerning human thymus T cells. That work adds: Having corrective surgery for congenital heart defects, healthy Finnish infants were the ones who donated. Resections removed during corrective heart surgery provided the thymus tissue used. Related work showed strongly overlapping thymic repertoires across unrelated individuals.

Sequencing was carried out using thymocytes. The chain links TRBV25-1 to TRBJ1-6; 8 nucleotides agree with TRBD1. This receptor was obtained from a girl under three years old with a congenital heart defect. CDR3 coding DNA: TGTGCCAGCAGACTTACCCAGGGGGCGCCTAATTCACCCCTCCACTTT. Residues: CASRLTQGAPNSPLHF.